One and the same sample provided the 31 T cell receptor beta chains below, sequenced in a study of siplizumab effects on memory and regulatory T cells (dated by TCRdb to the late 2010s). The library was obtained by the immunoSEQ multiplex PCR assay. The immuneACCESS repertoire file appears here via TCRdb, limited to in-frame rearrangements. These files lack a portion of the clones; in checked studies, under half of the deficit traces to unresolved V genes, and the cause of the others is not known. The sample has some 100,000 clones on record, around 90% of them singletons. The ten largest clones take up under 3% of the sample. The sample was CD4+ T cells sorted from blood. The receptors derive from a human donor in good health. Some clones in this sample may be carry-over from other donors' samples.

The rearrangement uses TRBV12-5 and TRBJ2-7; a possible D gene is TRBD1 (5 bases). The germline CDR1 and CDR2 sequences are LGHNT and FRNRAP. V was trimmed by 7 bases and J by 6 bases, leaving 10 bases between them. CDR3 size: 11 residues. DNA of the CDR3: TGTGCTAGTGAAGGGGCGCTCGAGCAGTACTTC. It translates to CASEGALEQYF.

CDR3 DNA: TGTGCCACAACCACTAGCGGAGGCTACGAGCAGTACTTC. Protein sequence: CATTTSGGYEQYF. The chain has TRBV2 and TRBJ2-5, with TRBD2 matching 8 bases. The DNA matches TRBJ2-7 better at its end, which makes the J call doubtful. This CDR3 comprises 13 residues. Per the germline V gene, CDR1 is SNHLY and CDR2 is FYNNEI.

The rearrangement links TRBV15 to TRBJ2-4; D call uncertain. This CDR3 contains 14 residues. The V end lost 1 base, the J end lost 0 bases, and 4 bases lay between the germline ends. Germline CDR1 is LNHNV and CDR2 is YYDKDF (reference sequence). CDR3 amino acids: CATSRGLAKNIQYF. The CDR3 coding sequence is TGTGCCACCAGCAGAGGGCTAGCCAAAAACATTCAGTACTTC.

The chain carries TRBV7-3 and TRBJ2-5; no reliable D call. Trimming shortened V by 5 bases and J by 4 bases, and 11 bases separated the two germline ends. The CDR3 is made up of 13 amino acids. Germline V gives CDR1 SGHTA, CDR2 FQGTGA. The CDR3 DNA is TGTGCCAGCAGCCGCGTTGTGGGAGAGACCCAGTACTTC. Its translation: CASSRVVGETQYF.

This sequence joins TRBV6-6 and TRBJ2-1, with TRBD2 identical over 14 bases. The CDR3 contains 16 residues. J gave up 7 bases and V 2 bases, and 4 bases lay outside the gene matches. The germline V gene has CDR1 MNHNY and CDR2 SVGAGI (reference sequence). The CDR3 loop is CASSYGTSGRLNEQFF. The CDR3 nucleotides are TGTGCCAGCAGTTACGGGACTAGCGGGAGATTGAATGAGCAGTTCTTC.

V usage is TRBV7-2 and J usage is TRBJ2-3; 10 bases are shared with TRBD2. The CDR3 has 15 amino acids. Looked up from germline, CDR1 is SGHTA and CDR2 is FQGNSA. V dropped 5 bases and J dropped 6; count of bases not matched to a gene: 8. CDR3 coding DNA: TGTGCCAGCAGCCGCACAGCGGGAGGGCGTGATACGCAGTATTTT. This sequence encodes CASSRTAGGRDTQYF. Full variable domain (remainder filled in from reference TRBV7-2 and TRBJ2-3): GAGVSQSPSNKVTEKGKDVELRCDPISGHTALYWYRQSLGQGLEFLIYFQGNSAPDKSGLPSDRFSAERTGGSVSTLTIQRTQQEDSAVYLCASSRTAGGRDTQYFGPGTRLTVL.

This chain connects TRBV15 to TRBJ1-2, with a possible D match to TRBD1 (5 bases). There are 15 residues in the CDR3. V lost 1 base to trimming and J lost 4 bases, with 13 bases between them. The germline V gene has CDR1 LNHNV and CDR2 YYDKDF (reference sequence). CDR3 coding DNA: TGTGCCACCAGCAGAGGGGGCGTGGGGGGCTATGGCTACACCTTC. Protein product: CATSRGGVGGYGYTF. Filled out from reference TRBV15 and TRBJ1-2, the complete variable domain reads DAMVIQNPRYQVTQFGKPVTLSCSQTLNHNVMYWYQQKSSQAPKLLFHYYDKDFNNEADTPDNFQSRRPNTSFCFLDIRSPGLGDTAMYLCATSRGGVGGYGYTFGSGTRLTVV.

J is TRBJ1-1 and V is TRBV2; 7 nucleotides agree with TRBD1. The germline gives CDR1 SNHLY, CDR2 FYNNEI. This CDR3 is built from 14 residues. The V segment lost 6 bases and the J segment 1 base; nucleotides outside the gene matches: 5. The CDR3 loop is CASSRQGSNTEAFF. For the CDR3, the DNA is TGTGCCAGCAGCCGACAGGGTTCGAACACTGAAGCTTTCTTT.

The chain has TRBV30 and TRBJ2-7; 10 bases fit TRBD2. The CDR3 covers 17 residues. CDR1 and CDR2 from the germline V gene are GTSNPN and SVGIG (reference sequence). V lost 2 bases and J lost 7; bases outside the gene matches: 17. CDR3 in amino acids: CAWSPSGGAGGPSEQYF. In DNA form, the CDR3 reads TGTGCCTGGAGTCCCTCGGGGGGAGCGGGAGGGCCGAGTGAGCAGTACTTC.

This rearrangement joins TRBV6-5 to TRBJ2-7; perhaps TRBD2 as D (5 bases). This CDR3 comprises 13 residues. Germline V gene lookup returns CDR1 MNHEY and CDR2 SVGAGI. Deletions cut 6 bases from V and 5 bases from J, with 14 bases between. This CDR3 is CASSPPGRDEQYF. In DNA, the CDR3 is TGTGCCAGCAGCCCCCCTGGGCGGGACGAGCAGTACTTC.

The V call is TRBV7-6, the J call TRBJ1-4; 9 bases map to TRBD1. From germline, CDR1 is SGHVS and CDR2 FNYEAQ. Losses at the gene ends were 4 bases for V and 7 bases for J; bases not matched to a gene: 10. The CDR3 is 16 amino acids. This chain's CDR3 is CASSSASTGGVEKLFF. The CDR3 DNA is TGTGCCAGCAGCTCCGCTTCGACAGGGGGTGTTGAAAAACTGTTTTTT.

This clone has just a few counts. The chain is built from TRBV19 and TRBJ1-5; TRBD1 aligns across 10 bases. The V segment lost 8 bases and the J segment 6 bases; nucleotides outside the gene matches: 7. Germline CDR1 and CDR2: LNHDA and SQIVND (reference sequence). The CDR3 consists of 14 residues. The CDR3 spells CASATTGGSQPQHF. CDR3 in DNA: TGTGCCAGTGCTACGACAGGGGGCAGTCAGCCCCAGCATTTT. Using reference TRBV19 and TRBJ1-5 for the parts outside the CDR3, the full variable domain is DGGITQSPKYLFRKEGQNVTLSCEQNLNHDAMYWYRQDPGQGLRLIYYSQIVNDFQKGDIAEGYSVSREKKESFPLTVTSAQKNPTAFYLCASATTGGSQPQHFGDGTRLSIL.

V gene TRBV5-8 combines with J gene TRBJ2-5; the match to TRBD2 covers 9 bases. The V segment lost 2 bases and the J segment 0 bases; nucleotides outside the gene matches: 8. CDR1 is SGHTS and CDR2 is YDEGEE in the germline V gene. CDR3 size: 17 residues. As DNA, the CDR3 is TGTGCCAGCAGCTTATTGGGTAGCGGGAGAAACCAAGAGACCCAGTACTTC. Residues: CASSLLGSGRNQETQYF.

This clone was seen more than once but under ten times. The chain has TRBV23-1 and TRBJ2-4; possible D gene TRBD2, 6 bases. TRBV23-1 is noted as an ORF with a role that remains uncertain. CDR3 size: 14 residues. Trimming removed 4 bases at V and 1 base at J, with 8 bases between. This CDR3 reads CASSPGVAKNIQYF. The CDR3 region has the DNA TGCGCCAGCAGTCCGGGAGTTGCCAAAAACATTCAGTACTTC.

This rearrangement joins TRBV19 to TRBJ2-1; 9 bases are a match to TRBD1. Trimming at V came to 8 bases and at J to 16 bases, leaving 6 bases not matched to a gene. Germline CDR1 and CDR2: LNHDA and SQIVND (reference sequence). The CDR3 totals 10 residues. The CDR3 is CASSGTGLFF. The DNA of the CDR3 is TGTGCCAGTTCCGGGACAGGGCTATTCTTC.

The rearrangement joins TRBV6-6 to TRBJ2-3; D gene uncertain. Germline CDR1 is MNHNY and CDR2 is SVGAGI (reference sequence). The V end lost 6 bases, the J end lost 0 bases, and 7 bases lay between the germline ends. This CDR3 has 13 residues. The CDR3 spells CASRPGSTDTQYF. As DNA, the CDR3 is TGTGCCAGCAGACCTGGTAGCACAGATACGCAGTATTTT.

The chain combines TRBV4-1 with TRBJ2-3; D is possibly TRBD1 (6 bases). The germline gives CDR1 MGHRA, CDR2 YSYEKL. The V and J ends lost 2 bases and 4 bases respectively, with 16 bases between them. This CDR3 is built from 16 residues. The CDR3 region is CASSQLRQATPDTQYF. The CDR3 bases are TGCGCCAGCAGCCAATTGAGACAGGCCACGCCAGATACGCAGTATTTT.

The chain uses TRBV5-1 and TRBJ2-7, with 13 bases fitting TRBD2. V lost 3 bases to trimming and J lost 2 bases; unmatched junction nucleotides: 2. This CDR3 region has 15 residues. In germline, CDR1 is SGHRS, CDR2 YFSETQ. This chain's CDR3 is CASSYGTSGAYEQYF. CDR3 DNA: TGCGCCAGCAGCTATGGGACTAGCGGGGCCTACGAGCAGTACTTC.

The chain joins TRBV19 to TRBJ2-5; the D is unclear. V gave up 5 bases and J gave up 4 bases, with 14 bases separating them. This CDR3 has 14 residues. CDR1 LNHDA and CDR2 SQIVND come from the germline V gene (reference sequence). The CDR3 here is CASSSGLGRETQYF. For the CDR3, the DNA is TGTGCCAGTAGTTCCGGTCTCGGACGAGAGACCCAGTACTTC.

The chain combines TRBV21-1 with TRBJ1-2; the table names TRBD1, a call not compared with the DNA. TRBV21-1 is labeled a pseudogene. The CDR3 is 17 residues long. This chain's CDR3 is CASTAGSPPALIYGYTF. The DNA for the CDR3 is TGTGCCAGCACCGCAGGGTCACCTCCAGCACTGATCTATGGCTACACCTTC.

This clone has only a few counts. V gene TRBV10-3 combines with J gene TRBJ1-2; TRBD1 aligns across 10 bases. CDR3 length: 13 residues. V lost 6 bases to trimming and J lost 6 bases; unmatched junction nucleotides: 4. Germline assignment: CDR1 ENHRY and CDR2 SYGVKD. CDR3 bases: TGTGCCATCAGCCCTGACAGGGGGCATGGCTACACCTTC. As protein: CAISPDRGHGYTF.

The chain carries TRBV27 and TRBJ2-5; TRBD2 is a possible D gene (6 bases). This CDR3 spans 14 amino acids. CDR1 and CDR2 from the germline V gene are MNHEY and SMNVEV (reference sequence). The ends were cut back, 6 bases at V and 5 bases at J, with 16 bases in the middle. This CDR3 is CASRTTGTRETQYF. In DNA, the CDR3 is TGTGCCAGCAGGACAACCGGGACTCGTGAGACCCAGTACTTC.

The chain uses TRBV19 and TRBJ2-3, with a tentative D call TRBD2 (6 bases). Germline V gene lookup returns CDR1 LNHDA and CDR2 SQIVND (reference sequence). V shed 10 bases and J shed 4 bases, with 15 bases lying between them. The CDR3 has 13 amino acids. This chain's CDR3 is CAIGTSGADTQYF. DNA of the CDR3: TGTGCCATTGGGACCTCGGGGGCAGATACGCAGTATTTT. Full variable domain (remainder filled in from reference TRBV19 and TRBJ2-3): DGGITQSPKYLFRKEGQNVTLSCEQNLNHDAMYWYRQDPGQGLRLIYYSQIVNDFQKGDIAEGYSVSREKKESFPLTVTSAQKNPTAFYLCAIGTSGADTQYFGPGTRLTVL.

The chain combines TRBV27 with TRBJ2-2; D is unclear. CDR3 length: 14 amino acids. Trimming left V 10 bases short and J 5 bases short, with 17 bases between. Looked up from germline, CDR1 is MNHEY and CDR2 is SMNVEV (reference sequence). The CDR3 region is CATSGAVKTGELFF. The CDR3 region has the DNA TGTGCCACCTCTGGCGCAGTGAAAACCGGGGAGCTGTTTTTT.

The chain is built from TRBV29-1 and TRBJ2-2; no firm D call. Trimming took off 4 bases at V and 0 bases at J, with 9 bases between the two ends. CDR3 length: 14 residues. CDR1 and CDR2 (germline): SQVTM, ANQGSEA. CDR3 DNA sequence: TGCAGCGTTGGCCAGCCCGCGAACACCGGGGAGCTGTTTTTT. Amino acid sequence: CSVGQPANTGELFF.

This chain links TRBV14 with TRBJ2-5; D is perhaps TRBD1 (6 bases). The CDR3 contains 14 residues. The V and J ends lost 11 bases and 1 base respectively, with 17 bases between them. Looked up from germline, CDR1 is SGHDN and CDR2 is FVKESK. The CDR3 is CAGHGRTAQETQYF. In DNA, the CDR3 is TGTGCCGGCCATGGGCGGACAGCCCAAGAGACCCAGTACTTC.

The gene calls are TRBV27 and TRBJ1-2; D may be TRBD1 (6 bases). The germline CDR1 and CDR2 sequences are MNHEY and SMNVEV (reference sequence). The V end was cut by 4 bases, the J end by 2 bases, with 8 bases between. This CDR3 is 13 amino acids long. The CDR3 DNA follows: TGTGCCAGCAGTTCCCAGGGGAACTATGGCTACACCTTC. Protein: CASSSQGNYGYTF.

The CDR3 DNA is TGTGCCAGCAGCCCTCCACCTAGCGGGATCGTCGGGGAGCTGTTTTTT. This translates into CASSPPPSGIVGELFF. This chain links TRBV9 with TRBJ2-2, with 9 bases identical to TRBD2. V was pared by 4 bases and J by 7 bases, with 11 bases of the junction left unmatched. Germline V gene sequence: CDR1 SGDLS, CDR2 YYNGEE. The CDR3 runs 16 residues.

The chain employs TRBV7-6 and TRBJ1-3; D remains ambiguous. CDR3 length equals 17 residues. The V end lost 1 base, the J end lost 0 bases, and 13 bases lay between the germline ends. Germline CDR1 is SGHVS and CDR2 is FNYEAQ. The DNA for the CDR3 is TGTGCCAGCAGCTTAGGCGGTGCCAGTACCTCTGGAAACACCATATATTTT. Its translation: CASSLGGASTSGNTIYF.

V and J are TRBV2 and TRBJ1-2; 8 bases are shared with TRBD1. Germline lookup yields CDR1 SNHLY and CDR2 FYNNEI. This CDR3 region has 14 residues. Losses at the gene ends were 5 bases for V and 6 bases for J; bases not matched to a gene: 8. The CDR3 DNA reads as TGTGCCAGCAGTCCCGACAGGGGAAGGGATGGCTACACCTTC. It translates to CASSPDRGRDGYTF.

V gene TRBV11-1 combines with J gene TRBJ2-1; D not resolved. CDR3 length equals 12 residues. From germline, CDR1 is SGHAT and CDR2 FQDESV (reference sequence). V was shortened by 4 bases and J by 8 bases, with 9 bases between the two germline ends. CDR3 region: CASSSPPYEQFF. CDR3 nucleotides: TGTGCCAGCAGCTCCCCCCCCTATGAGCAGTTCTTC.